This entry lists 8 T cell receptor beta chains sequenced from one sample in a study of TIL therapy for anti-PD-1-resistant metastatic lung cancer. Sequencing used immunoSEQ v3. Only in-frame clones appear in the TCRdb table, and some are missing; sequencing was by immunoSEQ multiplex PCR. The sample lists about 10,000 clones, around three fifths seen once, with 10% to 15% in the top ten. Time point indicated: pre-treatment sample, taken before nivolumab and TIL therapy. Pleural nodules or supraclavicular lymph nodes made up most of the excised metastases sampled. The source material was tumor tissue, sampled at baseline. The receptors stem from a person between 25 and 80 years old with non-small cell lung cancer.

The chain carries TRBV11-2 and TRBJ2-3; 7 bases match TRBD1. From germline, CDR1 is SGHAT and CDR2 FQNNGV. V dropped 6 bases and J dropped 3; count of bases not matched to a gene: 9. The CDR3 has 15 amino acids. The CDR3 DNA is TGTGCCAGCAGGCTACGGGACAGTCAGACAGATACGCAGTATTTT. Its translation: CASRLRDSQTDTQYF.

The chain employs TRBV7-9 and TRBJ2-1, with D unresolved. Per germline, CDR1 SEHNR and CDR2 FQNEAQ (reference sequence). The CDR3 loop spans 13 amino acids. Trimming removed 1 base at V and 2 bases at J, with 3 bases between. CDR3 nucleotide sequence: TGTGCCAGCAGCTTAGGAACCTACAATGAGCAGTTCTTC. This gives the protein CASSLGTYNEQFF.

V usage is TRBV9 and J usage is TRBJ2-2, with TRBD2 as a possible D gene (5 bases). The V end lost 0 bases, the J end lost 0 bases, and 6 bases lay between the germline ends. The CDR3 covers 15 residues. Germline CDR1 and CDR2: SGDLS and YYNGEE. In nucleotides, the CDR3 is TGTGCCAGCAGCGTAGGAGGGACGAACACCGGGGAGCTGTTTTTT. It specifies CASSVGGTNTGELFF.

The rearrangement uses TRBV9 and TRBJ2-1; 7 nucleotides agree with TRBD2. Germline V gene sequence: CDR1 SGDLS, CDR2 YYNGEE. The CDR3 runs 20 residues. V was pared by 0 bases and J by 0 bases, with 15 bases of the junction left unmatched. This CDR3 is CASSVGPAGPGFLSYNEQFF. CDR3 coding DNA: TGTGCCAGCAGCGTAGGTCCAGCGGGACCAGGGTTTCTCTCCTACAATGAGCAGTTCTTC.

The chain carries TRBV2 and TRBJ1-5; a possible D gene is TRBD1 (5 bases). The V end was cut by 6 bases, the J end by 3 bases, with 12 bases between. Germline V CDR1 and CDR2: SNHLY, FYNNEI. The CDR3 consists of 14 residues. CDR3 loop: CASRGPGFNQPQHF. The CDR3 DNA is TGTGCCAGCAGGGGGCCGGGGTTCAATCAGCCCCAGCATTTT.

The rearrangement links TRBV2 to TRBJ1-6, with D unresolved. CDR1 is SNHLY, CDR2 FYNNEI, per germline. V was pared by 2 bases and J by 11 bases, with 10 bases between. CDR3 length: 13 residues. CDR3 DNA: TGTGCCAGCAGTGAAAGCTTAGGGACACCCCTCCACTTT. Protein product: CASSESLGTPLHF.

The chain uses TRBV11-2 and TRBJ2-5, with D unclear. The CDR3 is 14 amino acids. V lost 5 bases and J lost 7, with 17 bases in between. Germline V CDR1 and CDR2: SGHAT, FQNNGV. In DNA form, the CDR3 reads TGTGCCAGCAGCCAAGACTGGGTCGGCGGGACCCAGTACTTC. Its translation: CASSQDWVGGTQYF.

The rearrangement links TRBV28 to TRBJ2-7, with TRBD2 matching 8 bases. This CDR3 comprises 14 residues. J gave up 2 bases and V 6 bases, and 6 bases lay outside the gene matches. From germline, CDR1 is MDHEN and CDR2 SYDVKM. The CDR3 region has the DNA TGTGCCAGCAGCCCGGCGGGGGGAACCTACGAGCAGTACTTC. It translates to CASSPAGGTYEQYF. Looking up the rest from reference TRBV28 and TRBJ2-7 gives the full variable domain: DVKVTQSSRYLVKRTGEKVFLECVQDMDHENMFWYRQDPGLGLRLIYFSYDVKMKEKGDIPEGYSVSREKKERFSLILESASTNQTSMYLCASSPAGGTYEQYFGPGTRLTVT.